This TCR beta chain was identified during a study of blood T cell repertoires in COVID-19. Study details: Acute and convalescent COVID-19 specimens originated in the United States, Italy and Spain. Sample material is recorded as cDNA or gDNA derived from T cells, B-cell-depleted T cells, or PBMCs.

The CDR3 is 15 residues long. Germline CDR1 reads MGHRA; CDR2 reads YSYEKL. Germline trimming cut 1 base from V and 6 bases from J; bases unmatched to any gene: 5. Sequenced by immunoSEQ multiplex PCR; TCRdb stores in-frame clones only, minus some. The table shows around 150,000 clones, with around three quarters occurring only once. Sequenced material: peripheral blood. The clonotype comes from a man aged 45-65 years with active or convalescent COVID-19. The chain combines TRBV4-1 with TRBJ1-2, with 10 nucleotides matching TRBD1. The CDR3 sequence: CASSQGGQGVHGYTF. The DNA of the CDR3 is TGCGCCAGCAGCCAAGGCGGACAGGGGGTGCATGGCTACACCTTC.